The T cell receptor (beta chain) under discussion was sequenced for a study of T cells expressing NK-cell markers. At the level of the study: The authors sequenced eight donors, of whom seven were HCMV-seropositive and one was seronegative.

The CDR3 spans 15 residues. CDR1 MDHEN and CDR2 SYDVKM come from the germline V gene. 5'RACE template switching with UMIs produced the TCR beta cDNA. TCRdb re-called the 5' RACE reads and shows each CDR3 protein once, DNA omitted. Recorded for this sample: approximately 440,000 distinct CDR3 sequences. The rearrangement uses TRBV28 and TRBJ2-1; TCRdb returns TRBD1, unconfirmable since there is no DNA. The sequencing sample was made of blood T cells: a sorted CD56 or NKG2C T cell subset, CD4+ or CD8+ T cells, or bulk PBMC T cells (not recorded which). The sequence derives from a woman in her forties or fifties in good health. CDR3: CASSRQPSSYNEQFF.